This T cell receptor (beta chain) was found in a study of T cells in Graves' hyperthyroidism and ophthalmopathy (dated by TCRdb to about 2019). Describing the broader study: Peripheral blood samples were taken at the time of initial diagnosis, prior to any treatment. To identify TCR V-J signatures that set the groups apart, the researchers used a discovery cohort of about a hundred patients, made up of roughly 45 with Graves' ophthalmopathy and about 60 with stable Graves' hyperthyroidism. Prospective prediction of ophthalmopathy was tested in an independent validation cohort of approximately 19 hyperthyroidism patients and some 17 patients who later progressed to ophthalmopathy. For training and testing, the 80 to 100 patients in the discovery cohort were randomly divided in a 7:3 ratio. Thyroid tissue and blood T-cell repertoires from about six Graves' hyperthyroidism patients were also compared in the study. After sampling, hyperthyroidism patients received methimazole starting at 30 mg daily, and ophthalmopathy patients received high-dose intravenous methylprednisolone. The paper reports TCR Vbeta CDR3 sequencing of over 120 peripheral blood samples: some 41 ophthalmopathy, 75 to 80 hyperthyroidism and around 17 progressor patients. Broad study findings and their caveats: In validation, the model predicted progression to ophthalmopathy with approximately 71% sensitivity and 72.22% specificity, a median of 6.5 months before onset. No statistical method was used to set the sample size in advance, and investigators knew the group allocation. Blood samples also contained most of the expanded thyroid clonotypes (frequency above 0.001), which suggests that blood repertoires may reflect thyroid immune responses. In cross-validation, a model built on a 13 V-J signature told ophthalmopathy apart from stable hyperthyroidism with over 85% sensitivity and around 83% specificity, and in testing the same model reached 80%/75%.

V ends up 4 bases short and J 3 bases short, with an unmatched junction base count of 3. The CDR3 contains 14 residues, cysteine and phenylalanine counted. The retained sequence is limited to the CDR3, 42 bases, with the frame set at the first base. CDR1 and CDR2 (DFQATT, SNEGSKA) derive from the germline V gene (reference sequence). The TCR beta CDR3 regions were amplified from RNA transcripts. The first round of RT-PCR for the TCR CDR3 was performed with the HTBI primer set and the Qiagen OneStep RT-PCR kit. The libraries were constructed in a second round of multiplex PCR and then size-selected and purified. Paired-end sequencing of the libraries was performed with 100 bp reads on an Illumina HiSeq2000. In the authors' own workflow: Raw data were processed with SOAPnuke, discarding reads with adapters, uncalled bases, mean Phred below 15, or no exact constant-primer or identifier match. COPE v1.2.5 was used to merge the high-quality paired reads, and each unique nucleotide sequence was defined as a clonotype. Clonotypes were aligned to IMGT TRBV, TRBD and TRBJ reference segments using MiTCR v1.1. Analysis was restricted to V-J combinations with a frequency above 0.0001, which covered 98% to 99.2% of repertoires. A TCS score was defined as the ratio of F50 (clonal expansion) to E x V (chaos), with BLOSUM62-based TCRdist applied between CDR3 peptides within each V-J. Welch's t-statistics and random forest reduced just over 500 V-J features to about 12, which were used in a naive Bayes classifier (R e1071). In TCRdb, the public reads were trimmed at Q25 with fastp and aligned with MiXCR, with productive beta chains retained. CDR3 protein duplicates are merged, each entry listing the most common genes and DNA. TCRdb, not the authors, supplied the V and J calls. The sample table shows under 350,000 distinct CDR3 sequences, and about an eighth are seen once. The leading ten clones occupy under 8% of the sample.

Graves' hyperthyroidism was defined as stable when no progression to ophthalmopathy occurred over 18 months of follow-up. Hyperthyroidism patients were aged 18 to 65 years and newly diagnosed, with disease duration of less than 2 months. The study excluded patients with uncontrolled infections, other autoimmune diseases, pregnancy or lactation. Diagnoses relied on clinical symptoms, serum thyroxine and TRAb, thyroid ultrasound and orbital computed tomography. Ficoll-Paque density gradient centrifugation was used to isolate PBMCs from around 10 ml of fresh peripheral blood. Total RNA was extracted with Trizol reagent, and quality was checked on an Agilent 2100 Bioanalyzer. This clonotype was counted at least ten times. It lacks a known antigen. No base quality information exists; no much larger clone differs at one position.

The rearranged chain carries TRBV20-1 and TRBJ2-1, and 10 bases in between align with TRBD2. This sequence originates from a woman between 40 and 50 years old with Graves' hyperthyroidism. The sample taken for sequencing was blood. The CDR3 protein: CSATTSGVYNEQFF. The DNA sequence is TGCAGTGCTACTACTAGCGGGGTCTACAATGAGCAGTTCTTC.